A single sample is the source of the 32 T cell receptor beta chains below, sequenced in a study of T cell changes during pregnancy in multiple sclerosis. This table comes from immunoSEQ multiplex PCR, and its TCRdb copy is limited to in-frame clones, with some not included. The table lists about 72,000 clones, 91% of them singletons. The source was peripheral blood, collected in the third trimester of pregnancy. The receptors originated from a female donor in good health, enrolled as a control in a pregnancy study.

The J gene is TRBJ1-6, the V gene TRBV6-5; no firm D call. The V gene's germline CDR1 is MNHEY and CDR2 SVGAGI. The CDR3 loop spans 15 amino acids. V lost 0 bases, J lost 9 bases, and 12 bases lay in between. The CDR3: CASSYSAGVGSPLHF. The CDR3 DNA reads TGTGCCAGCAGTTACTCGGCCGGGGTGGGTTCACCCCTCCACTTT.

The chain is built from TRBV29-1 and TRBJ1-2; no definite D call. The CDR3 sequence is 13 residues long. From germline, CDR1 is SQVTM and CDR2 ANQGSEA. V shed 3 bases and J shed 4 bases, with 12 bases lying between them. CDR3 residues: CSVDSGVFYGYTF. The CDR3 region has the DNA TGCAGCGTTGACAGCGGAGTCTTCTATGGCTACACCTTC. The full variable domain, rest sourced from reference TRBV29-1 and TRBJ1-2, is SAVISQKPSRDICQRGTSLTIQCQVDSQVTMMFWYRQQPGQSLTLIATANQGSEATYESGFVIDKFPISRPNLTFSTLTVSNMSPEDSSIYLCSVDSGVFYGYTFGSGTRLTVV.

This chain joins TRBV23-1 and TRBJ1-4, with TRBD1 as a possible D gene (6 bases). TRBV23-1 qualifies as an ORF whose function is uncertain. This CDR3 comprises 16 residues. Trimming stripped 0 bases from V and 4 bases from J, with 12 bases between. The CDR3 protein is CASSQSTGQLNEKLFF. The CDR3 DNA sequence: TGCGCCAGCAGTCAATCTACCGGACAGCTTAATGAAAAACTGTTTTTT.

The chain has TRBV14 and TRBJ2-2, with D hard to call. Germline CDR1 and CDR2: SGHDN and FVKESK. The CDR3 consists of 13 residues. V lost 3 bases and J 3 bases, leaving 5 bases between the germline ends. CDR3 amino acids: CASSHVDTGELFF. DNA for the CDR3: TGTGCCAGCAGCCATGTCGACACCGGGGAGCTGTTTTTT.

This chain connects TRBV18 to TRBJ1-3; D call uncertain. The CDR3 totals 15 residues. Per germline, CDR1 KGHSH and CDR2 LQKENI. The V and J ends lost 3 bases and 0 bases respectively, with 9 bases between them. CDR3 amino acids: CASSPVGGSGNTIYF. CDR3 sequence (DNA): TGTGCCAGCTCACCCGTCGGCGGCTCTGGAAACACCATATATTTT.

The chain carries TRBV4-3 and TRBJ1-2; D is perhaps TRBD1 (5 bases). The V gene's germline CDR1 is LGHNA and CDR2 YSLEER. CDR3 length equals 15 residues. V lost 3 bases, J lost 4 bases, and 15 bases lay in between. The CDR3 spells CASSHTIQGLYGYTF. CDR3 sequence (DNA): TGCGCCAGCAGCCACACAATCCAGGGCCTCTATGGCTACACCTTC.

The chain links TRBV19 to TRBJ2-5; D gene ambiguous. Germline-derived CDR1 and CDR2 are LNHDA and SQIVND (reference sequence). V was pared by 6 bases and J by 5 bases, with 4 bases between. The CDR3 contains 10 residues. CDR3 sequence (DNA): TGTGCCAGTAGCGGGGAGACCCAGTACTTC. Protein: CASSGETQYF.

This chain joins TRBV23-1 and TRBJ1-3, with D hard to call. TRBV23-1 is classed as an ORF, of uncertain function. The germline V and J ends were trimmed by 4 bases and 1 base, with 11 bases remaining between them. The CDR3 has 15 amino acids. The CDR3 protein is CASSPRRGSGNTIYF. The CDR3 DNA is TGCGCCAGCAGTCCACGGCGAGGGTCTGGAAACACCATATATTTT.

The chain combines TRBV27 with TRBJ1-6; perhaps TRBD1 as D (6 bases). Germline V gene data show CDR1 as MNHEY and CDR2 as SMNVEV (reference sequence). The V gene lost 5 bases and the J gene lost 7 bases, with 18 bases spanning the gap. The length of the CDR3 is 16 residues. The CDR3 nucleotides read TGTGCCAGCAGTCCCCAACAGGGTTCCAGGAATTCACCCCTCCACTTT. Protein sequence: CASSPQQGSRNSPLHF.

The CDR3 DNA sequence: TGTGCCAGCAGTGTTGGACAGCTAAGGGACGAGCAGTACTTC. Translating gives CASSVGQLRDEQYF. The chain joins TRBV6-5 to TRBJ2-7; weak D call: TRBD1 (6 bases). The CDR3 totals 14 residues. V lost 5 bases and J lost 5, with 16 bases in between. Germline V gene data show CDR1 as MNHEY and CDR2 as SVGAGI.

The CDR3 DNA reads as TGTGCCAGCAGTTCCCCGCGCAGGCCTCAAGAGACCCAGTACTTC. It yields the protein CASSSPRRPQETQYF. V gene TRBV6-5 combines with J gene TRBJ2-5; D uncertain. This CDR3 region has 15 residues. CDR1 is MNHEY and CDR2 is SVGAGI in the germline V gene. V was trimmed by 4 bases and J by 2 bases, leaving 14 bases between them.

The chain is built from TRBV28 and TRBJ1-5, with 7 bases fitting TRBD1. The CDR3 totals 15 residues. Germline V gene data show CDR1 as MDHEN and CDR2 as SYDVKM. V dropped 6 bases and J dropped 5; count of bases not matched to a gene: 10. CDR3 sequence reads: CASRPTGYVDQPQHF. The CDR3, as DNA: TGTGCCAGCAGACCGACAGGGTACGTCGATCAGCCCCAGCATTTT.

The chain has TRBV28 and TRBJ1-3, with a possible D match to TRBD1 (6 bases). Germline V gene sequence: CDR1 MDHEN, CDR2 SYDVKM. Trimming removed 5 bases at V and 4 bases at J, with 21 bases between. This CDR3 has 17 residues. CDR3: CASSPNLPGVRGNTIYF. The CDR3 DNA reads as TGTGCCAGCAGTCCGAATCTGCCAGGGGTGAGGGGAAACACCATATATTTT.

The chain joins TRBV28 to TRBJ1-1; D ambiguous. V was cut by 3 bases and J by 4 bases, with 9 bases left in between. Germline CDR1 and CDR2: MDHEN and SYDVKM. This CDR3 spans 13 amino acids. CDR3 DNA: TGTGCCAGCAGTTTCCCGGAGAGCACTGAAGCTTTCTTT. This encodes CASSFPESTEAFF.

The chain recombines TRBV10-3 with TRBJ2-5; D is uncertain. V shed 6 bases and J shed 2 bases, with 13 bases lying between them. Germline lookup yields CDR1 ENHRY and CDR2 SYGVKD. This CDR3 contains 14 residues. CDR3 residues: CAISAAPRQETQYF. The CDR3 DNA reads as TGTGCCATCAGCGCGGCCCCGAGGCAAGAGACCCAGTACTTC.

The CDR3 nucleotides read TGTGCCAGCGGACAGGGGGAGGGCTACGAGCAGTACTTC. Amino acid sequence: CASGQGEGYEQYF. The chain has TRBV6-5 and TRBJ2-7; 10 bases map to TRBD1. In germline, CDR1 is MNHEY, CDR2 SVGAGI. This CDR3 is built from 13 residues. V shed 8 bases and J 3 bases; nucleotides not matched to a gene: 4.

This clone was detected only once. This sequence joins TRBV9 and TRBJ2-1; weak D call: TRBD1 (6 bases). Germline V gene sequence: CDR1 SGDLS, CDR2 YYNGEE. Deletions cut 0 bases from V and 3 bases from J, with 13 bases between. This CDR3 has 16 amino acids. The DNA for the CDR3 is TGTGCCAGCAGCGTAGATCTTAGGGGACACTACAATGAGCAGTTCTTC. Translated: CASSVDLRGHYNEQFF.

This clone appeared a single time. This rearrangement joins TRBV4-2 to TRBJ1-6; 7 bases agree with TRBD1. Germline V lookup: CDR1 LGHNA, CDR2 YNFKEQ. With V trimmed by 4 bases and J by 5 bases, 5 bases remained unmatched. CDR3 length: 15 amino acids. CDR3 DNA sequence: TGTGCCAGCAGCCCGAAGGGGGCCGATAATTCACCCCTCCACTTT. It yields the protein CASSPKGADNSPLHF.

The gene calls are TRBV14 and TRBJ2-2; D is perhaps TRBD1 (5 bases). V gave up 4 bases and J gave up 4 bases, with 10 bases separating them. Germline V CDR1 and CDR2: SGHDN, FVKESK. This CDR3 has 14 residues. CDR3 protein: CASSLTGRTGELFF. CDR3 nucleotides: TGTGCCAGCAGCCTTACAGGCCGCACCGGGGAGCTGTTTTTT. Full variable domain (rest looked up from reference TRBV14 and TRBJ2-2): EAGVTQFPSHSVIEKGQTVTLRCDPISGHDNLYWYRRVMGKEIKFLLHFVKESKQDESGMPNNRFLAERTGGTYSTLKVQPAELEDSGVYFCASSLTGRTGELFFGEGSRLTVL.

This rearrangement joins TRBV25-1 to TRBJ1-1; the match to TRBD1 covers 9 bases. V shed 3 bases, J shed 4 bases, and the junction held 15 bases outside the gene matches. CDR3 length: 18 residues. Looked up from germline, CDR1 is MGHDK and CDR2 is SYGVNS. DNA for the CDR3: TGTGCCAGCAGTGATTATCCGGGACAGGGCTTTTGGGGCACTGAAGCTTTCTTT. As protein: CASSDYPGQGFWGTEAFF.

V and J are TRBV11-1 and TRBJ1-4, with D perhaps TRBD1 (5 bases). CDR3 length equals 14 residues. V lost 3 bases to trimming and J lost 4 bases, with 9 bases between them. CDR1 SGHAT and CDR2 FQDESV come from the germline V gene (reference sequence). The CDR3 nucleotides read TGTGCCAGCAGCTTCAAGGGGATTAATGAAAAACTGTTTTTT. Amino acid sequence: CASSFKGINEKLFF.

The CDR3 coding sequence is TGTGCCAGCAGTGAGGCGACAGGGCGGGGGCCCCAGCATTTT. Its protein product is CASSEATGRGPQHF. This chain joins TRBV6-1 and TRBJ1-5; the match to TRBD1 covers 7 bases. The J segment lost 9 bases and the V segment lost 3 bases, leaving 8 bases of the junction unmatched. CDR1 and CDR2 (germline): MNHNS, SASEGT. There are 14 residues in the CDR3.

The gene calls are TRBV29-1 and TRBJ1-4, with 9 bases identical to TRBD1. The ends lost 6 bases at V and 1 base at J; junction bases unmatched: 9. Germline CDR1 is SQVTM and CDR2 is ANQGSEA. CDR3 length equals 16 residues. The CDR3 loop is CSVAGTGWLTNEKLFF. The CDR3 DNA reads TGCAGCGTGGCCGGGACAGGGTGGTTAACTAATGAAAAACTGTTTTTT.

This chain links TRBV9 with TRBJ2-3; TRBD2 aligns across 11 bases. This CDR3 spans 18 amino acids. Losses at the gene ends were 3 bases for V and 0 bases for J; bases not matched to a gene: 9. Germline V gene sequence: CDR1 SGDLS, CDR2 YYNGEE. The CDR3 DNA sequence: TGTGCCAGCAGCGCCCCAATTATAGCGGGAGGGAGCACAGATACGCAGTATTTT. This encodes CASSAPIIAGGSTDTQYF.

This clone was counted only a few times. The rearrangement joins TRBV2 to TRBJ2-1; 13 bases agree with TRBD2. The trim removed 4 bases at V and 6 bases at J, leaving 3 bases unmatched. CDR1 and CDR2 from the germline V gene are SNHLY and FYNNEI. The CDR3 sequence is 15 residues long. The CDR3 here is CASSAGTSGINEQFF. The CDR3 bases are TGTGCCAGCAGTGCCGGGACTAGCGGGATCAATGAGCAGTTCTTC. Filled out from reference TRBV2 and TRBJ2-1, the complete variable domain reads EPEVTQTPSHQVTQMGQEVILRCVPISNHLYFYWYRQILGQKVEFLVSFYNNEISEKSEIFDDQFSVERPDGSNFTLKIRSTKLEDSAMYFCASSAGTSGINEQFFGPGTRLTVL.

The chain is built from TRBV6-1 and TRBJ2-7; D remains unclear. Germline lookup yields CDR1 MNHNS and CDR2 SASEGT. V was trimmed by 0 bases and J by 4 bases, leaving 13 bases between them. The CDR3 length is 15 residues. The DNA of the CDR3 is TGTGCCAGCAGTGAAGCGTCCGGTTCCTCTTACGAGCAGTACTTC. It codes for CASSEASGSSYEQYF.

The V gene is TRBV4-1, the J gene TRBJ2-4; D perhaps matches TRBD2 (5 bases). CDR1 and CDR2 (germline): MGHRA, YSYEKL. V was pared by 6 bases and J by 6 bases, with 12 bases between. This CDR3 contains 13 residues. The CDR3 reads CASSERAGNIQYF. Written as DNA, the CDR3 is TGCGCCAGCAGTGAGAGGGCGGGAAACATTCAGTACTTC.

To note about this clone: Its ends do not fully match the called genes, so a read error is possible. The chain couples TRBV19 to TRBJ2-1; TRBD1 is a possible D gene (5 bases). Germline loops: CDR1 LNHDA, CDR2 SQIVND (reference sequence). The CDR3 sequence is 12 residues long. CDR3 DNA sequence: TGTGCCAGTAGTATAGCGGACAAAGAGCAGTTCTTC. The encoded protein is CASSIADKEQFF.

The rearrangement links TRBV5-1 to TRBJ1-1, with D possibly matching TRBD1 (5 bases). CDR3 length: 14 amino acids. V dropped 3 bases and J dropped 8 bases, with 17 bases sitting between them. CDR1 and CDR2 (germline): SGHRS, YFSETQ. In DNA form, the CDR3 reads TGCGCCAGCAGCTCCGATTTAGGGGTCACGGAAGCTTTCTTT. This encodes CASSSDLGVTEAFF.

The chain is built from TRBV11-3 and TRBJ2-5; D unclear. CDR3 size: 14 residues. Per the germline V gene, CDR1 is SGHNT and CDR2 is YENEEA. V was clipped by 1 base and J by 5 bases, with 11 bases between them. The CDR3: CASSLGGPRETQYF. The CDR3 DNA follows: TGTGCCAGCAGCTTAGGCGGTCCTCGGGAGACCCAGTACTTC.

The rearrangement uses TRBV11-2 and TRBJ2-7, with TRBD2 identical over 7 bases. J lost 4 bases, V lost 3 bases, and 9 bases had no gene match. Germline V gene sequence: CDR1 SGHAT, CDR2 FQNNGV. The CDR3 has 15 residues. This CDR3 reads CASSFERGPGYEQYF. The CDR3 DNA reads as TGTGCCAGCAGCTTCGAGCGGGGACCGGGATACGAGCAGTACTTC.

The chain joins TRBV12-5 to TRBJ2-3; 9 bases agree with TRBD2. The V gene's germline CDR1 is LGHNT and CDR2 FRNRAP. After removal of 5 bases from V and 4 bases from J, the junction contained 4 bases not matched to a gene. The CDR3 spans 14 residues. The CDR3 nucleotides are TGTGCTAGTGGTATTAGCGGGGGCTCAGATACGCAGTATTTT. Its protein product is CASGISGGSDTQYF. The full variable domain, completed using reference TRBV12-5 and TRBJ2-3, is DARVTQTPRHKVTEMGQEVTMRCQPILGHNTVFWYRQTMMQGLELLAYFRNRAPLDDSGMPKDRFSAEMPDATLATLKIQPSEPRDSAVYFCASGISGGSDTQYFGPGTRLTVL.